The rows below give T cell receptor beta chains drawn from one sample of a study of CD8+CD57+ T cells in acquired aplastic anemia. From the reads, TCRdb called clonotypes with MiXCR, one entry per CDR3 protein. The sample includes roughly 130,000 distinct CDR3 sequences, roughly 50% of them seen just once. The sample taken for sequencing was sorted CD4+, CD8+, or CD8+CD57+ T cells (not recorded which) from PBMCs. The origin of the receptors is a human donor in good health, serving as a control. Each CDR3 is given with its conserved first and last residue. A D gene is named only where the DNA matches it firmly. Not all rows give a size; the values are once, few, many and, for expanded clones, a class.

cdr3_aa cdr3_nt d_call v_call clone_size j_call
CASSVARQTNYGYTF TGTGCCAGCAGTGTGGCTCGACAGACTAACTATGGCTACACCTTC NA TRBV2 many TRBJ1-2
CASSLGGLGDEKLFF TGTGCCAGCAGCTTAGGTGGCCTGGGGGATGAAAAACTGTTTTTT NA TRBV7-9 NA TRBJ1-4
CSATDRDYGYTF TGCAGTGCCACGGACAGGGACTATGGCTACACCTTC TRBD1 TRBV20-1 NA TRBJ1-2
CSAFPEAGRWETQYF TGCAGTGCCTTCCCGGAGGCGGGGCGGTGGGAGACCCAGTACTTC NA TRBV20-1 NA TRBJ2-5
CASSPRGGGGAGETQYF TGTGCCAGCAGCCCAAGAGGTGGCGGGGGGGCAGGGGAGACCCAGTACTTC TRBD2 TRBV7-3 NA TRBJ2-5
CASSGSGGGEQYF TGTGCCAGCAGCGGAAGCGGGGGGGGCGAGCAGTACTTC TRBD2 TRBV7-6 NA TRBJ2-7
CATSTPGINYGYTF TGTGCCACCAGCACCCCGGGGATAAACTATGGCTACACCTTC NA TRBV15 few TRBJ1-2
CASSLQSVESEAFF TGTGCCAGCAGCTTGCAAAGTGTGGAGTCTGAAGCTTTCTTT NA TRBV7-9 few TRBJ1-1
CASSPGVNEKLFF TGTGCCAGCTCACCAGGGGTAAATGAAAAACTGTTTTTT NA TRBV18 few TRBJ1-4
CASRPGTGAVSNQPQHF TGTGCCAGCAGGCCCGGGACAGGGGCGGTTAGCAATCAGCCCCAGCATTTT TRBD1 TRBV6-1 NA TRBJ1-5
CASRNIPSDHQETQYF TGTGCCAGCAGAAATATACCCTCGGACCACCAAGAGACCCAGTACTTC NA TRBV6-8 few TRBJ2-5
CASSMDRGSDNEQYF TGTGCCAGCAGCATGGACAGGGGTTCGGACAACGAGCAGTACTTC TRBD1 TRBV2 NA TRBJ2-7
CASSAGTIGGEQYF TGCGCCAGCAGCGCCGGGACTATTGGGGGAGAGCAGTACTTC TRBD2 TRBV10-1 NA TRBJ2-7
CASRPQTSLNEKLFF TGTGCCAGCCGGCCTCAGACAAGCCTCAATGAAAAACTGTTTTTT NA TRBV2 NA TRBJ1-4
CSAHPGQRQTQYF TGCAGTGCACACCCTGGACAGCGACAGACCCAGTACTTC NA TRBV20-1 many TRBJ2-5
CASRQTGENYGYTF TGTGCCAGCAGGCAAACAGGGGAGAACTATGGCTACACCTTC TRBD1 TRBV12-3/TRBV12-4 NA TRBJ1-2
CASSYSSGSSYNEQFF TGTGCCAGCAGCTATAGTTCCGGGTCATCATACAATGAGCAGTTCTTC NA TRBV7-3 many TRBJ2-1
CASSLFPGELFF TGTGCCAGCAGCCTCTTCCCCGGGGAGCTGTTTTTT NA TRBV7-9 NA TRBJ2-2
CASSFGGNYGYTF TGTGCCAGCAGCTTTGGGGGGAACTATGGCTACACCTTC NA TRBV7-2 NA TRBJ1-2
CATSQVSTRTQYF TGTGCCACCAGTCAGGTGTCTACGCGTACGCAGTATTTT NA TRBV24-1 NA TRBJ2-3
CASSDGGQGLYGYTF TGTGCCAGCAGTGATGGGGGACAGGGGCTCTATGGCTACACCTTC TRBD1 TRBV25-1 few TRBJ1-2
CSASMTANTNTQYF TGCAGTGCTAGCATGACCGCTAACACAAATACGCAGTATTTT NA TRBV20-1 NA TRBJ2-3
CASSARLAGTYEQYF TGTGCCAGTAGTGCAAGACTGGCGGGCACCTACGAGCAGTACTTC NA TRBV19 NA TRBJ2-7
CASSPHDSPRNEQYF TGTGCCAGCAGCCCCCACGACAGCCCGCGGAACGAGCAGTACTTC NA TRBV7-3 many TRBJ2-7
CASSAGTSGGYNEQFF TGTGCCAGCAGCGCCGGGACTAGCGGGGGGTACAATGAGCAGTTCTTC TRBD2 TRBV9 NA TRBJ2-1
CASSLAGAGNTIYF TGCGCCAGCAGCCTGGCAGGGGCTGGAAACACCATATATTTT NA TRBV4-3 many TRBJ1-3
CASSIRGDGYTF TGTGCCAGTAGTATCCGGGGTGACGGCTACACCTTC NA TRBV19 NA TRBJ1-2
CAPKPGVNSPLHF TGTGCTCCAAAACCGGGGGTTAATTCACCCCTCCACTTT NA TRBV7-2 once TRBJ1-6
CSAREGTSGDRSEQFF TGCAGTGCTAGAGAGGGGACTAGCGGGGACCGCAGCGAGCAGTTCTTC TRBD2 TRBV20-1 many TRBJ2-1
CASSLEGGATYEQYF TGTGCCAGCAGCTTAGAGGGCGGGGCGACCTACGAGCAGTACTTC NA TRBV13 NA TRBJ2-7
CAISTTGSYEQYF TGTGCCATCAGCACTACAGGGTCCTACGAGCAGTACTTC NA TRBV10-3 NA TRBJ2-7
CSASDQGRNTGELFF TGCAGTGCTAGTGACCAGGGGCGGAACACCGGGGAGCTGTTTTTT NA TRBV20-1 NA TRBJ2-2
CASSQGTSGPVWEQYF TGTGCCAGCAGCCAGGGGACTAGCGGGCCAGTTTGGGAGCAGTACTTC TRBD2 TRBV11-2 NA TRBJ2-7
CASSAQAGSRLPLHF TGTGCCAGCAGTGCACAGGCGGGCAGTAGGCTACCCCTCCACTTT NA TRBV2 few TRBJ1-6
CSAALAGGHSYNEQFF TGCAGTGCCGCCCTAGCGGGGGGCCACTCCTACAATGAGCAGTTCTTC TRBD2 TRBV20-1 NA TRBJ2-1
CASRQGGTQYF TGTGCCAGCCGACAGGGGGGTACGCAGTATTTT TRBD1 TRBV7-3 NA TRBJ2-3
CASSLDRVAFF TGTGCCAGCAGCTTAGACCGGGTAGCTTTCTTT NA TRBV7-9 few TRBJ1-1
CATSRDILGAYGYTF TGTGCCACCAGCAGAGATATACTAGGGGCCTATGGCTACACCTTC NA TRBV15 many TRBJ1-2
CSPGGWHTGELFF TGCAGCCCCGGGGGTTGGCACACCGGGGAGCTGTTTTTT NA TRBV29-1 NA TRBJ2-2
CASSLLGLYQETQYF TGTGCCAGCAGTCTGCTGGGACTATACCAAGAGACCCAGTACTTC TRBD2 TRBV7-3 few TRBJ2-5
CATIDVAGGTDTQYF TGTGCCACCATCGACGTGGCGGGGGGCACAGATACGCAGTATTTT TRBD2 TRBV6-2/TRBV6-3 many TRBJ2-3
CASSLARDSEAFF TGTGCCAGCAGCTTAGCGCGAGACTCTGAAGCTTTCTTT NA TRBV7-9 NA TRBJ1-1
CASSTAGGETQYF TGTGCCAGCAGTACAGCGGGGGGGGAGACCCAGTACTTC TRBD2 TRBV2 NA TRBJ2-5
CAWSILAREQFF TGTGCCTGGAGTATATTAGCCAGGGAGCAGTTCTTC NA TRBV30 NA TRBJ2-1
CASSPRLALTDTQYF TGTGCCAGTAGTCCAAGACTAGCGCTAACAGATACGCAGTATTTT TRBD2 TRBV19 NA TRBJ2-3
CASSYSSTHMRTNEKLFF TGTGCCAGCAGTTACTCGTCTACCCACATGCGGACTAATGAAAAACTGTTTTTT NA TRBV6-2/TRBV6-3 many TRBJ1-4
CASSGTNDCQETQYF TGCGCCAGCAGCGGGACTAACGACTGCCAAGAGACCCAGTACTTC TRBD2 TRBV10-1 NA TRBJ2-5
CASSPRPQRGPQETQYF TGTGCCAGCTCACCAAGGCCTCAGCGGGGGCCACAAGAGACCCAGTACTTC TRBD2 TRBV18 few TRBJ2-5
CAISGGGQETDTQYF TGTGCCATCAGTGGGGGGGGACAGGAAACAGATACGCAGTATTTT NA TRBV10-3 NA TRBJ2-3
CASSYNRDTEAFF TGTGCCAGCAGCTACAACCGGGACACTGAAGCTTTCTTT NA TRBV7-2 NA TRBJ1-1
CASSESQEQFF TGCGCCAGCAGTGAGTCACAAGAGCAGTTCTTC NA TRBV10-2 NA TRBJ2-1
CATRSLTGVTDTQYF TGTGCCACCCGCAGCTTGACAGGGGTGACAGATACGCAGTATTTT TRBD1 TRBV15 NA TRBJ2-3
CASADRGGGSKETQYF TGTGCCAGCGCAGACCGGGGCGGGGGATCCAAAGAGACCCAGTACTTC TRBD2 TRBV6-1 many TRBJ2-5
CASSPGQGAGGYTF TGTGCCAGTAGTCCCGGACAGGGGGCAGGCGGCTACACCTTC TRBD1 TRBV19 NA TRBJ1-2
CASEGTADEQYF TGTGCCAGCGAGGGGACCGCCGACGAGCAGTACTTC NA TRBV2 NA TRBJ2-7
CASSIPGGTDTQYF TGTGCCAGCAGCATTCCAGGGGGAACAGATACGCAGTATTTT TRBD1 TRBV7-9 many TRBJ2-3
CASSYRALAGGSCTETQYF TGTGCCAGCAGTTACCGGGCCCTAGCGGGGGGGTCATGTACGGAGACCCAGTACTTC TRBD2 TRBV6-2/TRBV6-3 few TRBJ2-5
CAITDTTSGGYTF TGTGCCATCACCGATACCACTAGCGGGGGCTACACCTTC NA TRBV10-3 NA TRBJ1-2
CAITGGSNYGYTF TGTGCCATCACGGGAGGGTCTAACTATGGCTACACCTTC NA TRBV10-3 NA TRBJ1-2
CASSIAGPSGNTIYF TGTGCCAGTAGTATCGCCGGACCCTCTGGAAACACCATATATTTT NA TRBV19 many TRBJ1-3